This entry lists 32 T cell receptor beta chains sequenced from one sample in a study of T cell responses to AZD1222 COVID-19 vaccine (dated by TCRdb to about 2021). The time point label corresponds to: about 28 days (+/-7) after the second vaccine dose. Library preparation employed the immunoSEQ multiplex PCR assay. What TCRdb holds here is the immuneACCESS table cut down to in-frame rearrangements. Part of the clones is not present; checked against another copy, under half of the missing clones reflect an unresolved V gene, and the others are unexplained. The sample has over 110,000 clones on record, roughly 90% of them singletons. The top ten hold under 2% of the sample. The input for sequencing was peripheral blood, taken 28 days after the second AZD1222 dose. All receptors come from an adult who received the AZD1222 COVID-19 vaccine.

The chain carries TRBV28 and TRBJ1-1, with D possibly matching TRBD1 (6 bases). Per the germline V gene, CDR1 is MDHEN and CDR2 is SYDVKM. This CDR3 comprises 14 residues. The V end was cut by 7 bases, the J end by 6 bases, with 18 bases between. The CDR3 DNA follows: TGTGCCAGCACCCGACCGGGGGGGGCTGCTGAAGCTTTCTTT. It encodes CASTRPGGAAEAFF.

This clone was found once. This sequence joins TRBV9 and TRBJ1-6; the D is unclear. Trimming removed 0 bases from V and 1 base from J, with 5 bases in between. From germline, CDR1 is SGDLS and CDR2 YYNGEE. The length of the CDR3 is 15 residues. The CDR3 region is CASSVAESYNSPLHF. In DNA form, the CDR3 reads TGTGCCAGCAGCGTAGCGGAGTCCTATAATTCACCCCTCCACTTT.

CDR3 bases: TGTGCCAGCAGGCGGACCCCCGGGACAGCAAAAGAGACCCAGTACTTC. Translating it yields CASRRTPGTAKETQYF. This chain links TRBV7-3 with TRBJ2-5, with TRBD1 matching over 7 bases. The V gene's germline CDR1 is SGHTA and CDR2 FQGTGA. Losses at the gene ends were 6 bases for V and 3 bases for J; bases not matched to a gene: 13. CDR3 size: 16 residues. Drawing the rest from reference TRBV7-3 and TRBJ2-5, the complete variable domain is GAGVSQTPSNKVTEKGKYVELRCDPISGHTALYWYRQSLGQGPEFLIYFQGTGAADDSGLPNDRFFAVRPEGSVSTLKIQRTERGDSAVYLCASRRTPGTAKETQYFGPGTRLLVL.

The gene calls are TRBV30 and TRBJ2-2, with D unresolved. The CDR3 is made up of 14 amino acids. From germline, CDR1 is GTSNPN and CDR2 SVGIG (reference sequence). The V gene lost 4 bases and the J gene lost 2 bases, with 11 bases spanning the gap. This CDR3 reads CAWIGPSNTGELFF. The CDR3, as DNA: TGTGCCTGGATTGGGCCCTCCAACACCGGGGAGCTGTTTTTT.

This chain joins TRBV15 and TRBJ2-7, with 12 positions matching TRBD2. This CDR3 contains 17 residues. The germline gives CDR1 LNHNV, CDR2 YYDKDF (reference sequence). V lost 1 base, J lost 2 bases, and 6 bases stayed unmatched. The CDR3 DNA reads TGTGCCACCAGCAGAGGGGCTAGCGGGAGGGCCGCCTACGAGCAGTACTTC. Translated, it gives CATSRGASGRAAYEQYF.

The CDR3 loop is CASSYPPRQFF. In nucleotides, the CDR3 is TGTGCCAGCAGTTACCCGCCACGGCAGTTCTTC. The V gene is TRBV6-5, the J gene TRBJ2-1, with D unclear. Trimming took 2 bases from V and 12 from J, leaving 8 bases between them. The length of the CDR3 is 11 residues. CDR1 and CDR2 (germline): MNHEY, SVGAGI.

The rearrangement joins TRBV7-8 to TRBJ2-7; 12 bases fit TRBD2. Germline V gene sequence: CDR1 SGHVS, CDR2 FQNEAQ. The CDR3 runs 15 residues. The junction had 3 bases not matched to a gene; V was cut back by 5 bases and J by 1 base. The CDR3 region has the DNA TGTGCCAGCAGCCCAGGACTAGCGGGATCCTACGAGCAGTACTTC. Amino acids: CASSPGLAGSYEQYF.

The V gene is TRBV3-1 (or the pseudogene TRBV3-2), the J gene TRBJ2-2; 7 bases line up with TRBD1. Germline trimming cut 4 bases from V and 0 bases from J; bases unmatched to any gene: 2. This CDR3 region has 15 residues. Germline V gene sequence: CDR1 LGHDT, CDR2 YNNKEL (reference sequence). The CDR3 spells CASSLGTANTGELFF. CDR3 bases: TGTGCCAGCAGCCTCGGGACAGCGAACACCGGGGAGCTGTTTTTT.

V and J are TRBV24-1 and TRBJ2-1; D unresolved. The CDR3 is made up of 14 amino acids. V dropped 4 bases and J dropped 4 bases, with 10 bases sitting between them. CDR1 is KGHDR, CDR2 SFDVKD, per germline. The CDR3: CATSDPKVYNEQFF. The CDR3 nucleotides read TGTGCCACCAGTGACCCCAAGGTTTACAATGAGCAGTTCTTC.

This clone was observed a single time. The rearrangement uses TRBV5-8 and TRBJ2-5; either TRBD1 or TRBD2 may supply D (5 bases each). This CDR3 contains 14 residues. Germline V gene data show CDR1 as SGHTS and CDR2 as YDEGEE. V was cut by 0 bases and J by 7 bases, with 13 bases left in between. The CDR3 DNA sequence: TGTGCCAGCAGCTTGGTGGGACCCGGGGTGACCCAGTACTTC. Its translation: CASSLVGPGVTQYF.

This rearrangement joins TRBV15 to TRBJ1-5; no reliable D call. This CDR3 comprises 15 residues. Trimming stripped 3 bases from V and 0 bases from J, with 9 bases between. Germline V lookup: CDR1 LNHNV, CDR2 YYDKDF (reference sequence). CDR3 protein: CATSSPAPSNQPQHF. CDR3 in DNA: TGTGCCACCAGCAGTCCGGCCCCTAGCAATCAGCCCCAGCATTTT. The full variable domain, in which reference TRBV15 and TRBJ1-5 provide the parts outside the CDR3, is DAMVIQNPRYQVTQFGKPVTLSCSQTLNHNVMYWYQQKSSQAPKLLFHYYDKDFNNEADTPDNFQSRRPNTSFCFLDIRSPGLGDTAMYLCATSSPAPSNQPQHFGDGTRLSIL.

The V gene is TRBV6-4, the J gene TRBJ2-3; 10 nucleotides line up with TRBD2. Germline V gene lookup returns CDR1 MRHNA and CDR2 SNTAGT. The trim removed 4 bases at V and 5 bases at J, leaving 6 bases unmatched. This CDR3 spans 15 amino acids. The CDR3 loop reads CASSVQRGGKDTQYF. The DNA of the CDR3 is TGTGCCAGCAGTGTACAGCGGGGGGGCAAAGATACGCAGTATTTT.

The V call is TRBV11-1, the J call TRBJ2-7; D possibly matches TRBD1 or TRBD2 (5 bases each). Germline CDR1 SGHAT, CDR2 FQDESV (reference sequence). This CDR3 is 14 amino acids long. Trimming stripped 1 base from V and 4 bases from J, with 11 bases between. CDR3 coding DNA: TGTGCCAGCAGCTTAGGGGGACCTTTGTACGAGCAGTACGTC. Residues: CASSLGGPLYEQYV.

The chain uses TRBV10-3 and TRBJ1-1; a weak D match, TRBD1 (5 bases). Germline lookup yields CDR1 ENHRY and CDR2 SYGVKD. The CDR3 length is 14 residues. V was shortened by 3 bases and J by 3 bases, with 11 bases between the two germline ends. The CDR3 sequence: CAISDGGRYTEAFF. CDR3 nucleotides: TGTGCCATCAGTGACGGGGGGAGGTACACTGAAGCTTTCTTT.

The rearrangement uses TRBV10-2 and TRBJ1-1, with D unclear. Germline CDR1 reads WSHSY; CDR2 reads SAAADI. This CDR3 is built from 15 residues. V was clipped by 8 bases and J by 0 bases, with 16 bases between them. The CDR3 spells CASGPRIGLNTEAFF. The CDR3 nucleotides read TGCGCCAGCGGCCCTCGGATTGGTTTGAACACTGAAGCTTTCTTT.

The chain employs TRBV9 and TRBJ2-7, with 7 bases lining up with TRBD1. This CDR3 is 14 amino acids long. CDR1 SGDLS and CDR2 YYNGEE come from the germline V gene. V lost 3 bases, J lost 6 bases, and 9 bases stayed unmatched. CDR3 region: CASSAGQWSSEQYF. CDR3 DNA sequence: TGTGCCAGCAGCGCGGGACAGTGGAGTTCCGAGCAGTACTTC.

The chain employs TRBV6-6 and TRBJ1-2, with D unresolved. The germline CDR1 and CDR2 sequences are MNHNY and SVGAGI (reference sequence). The CDR3 has 16 amino acids. Trimming took off 6 bases at V and 0 bases at J, with 17 bases between the two ends. The CDR3 coding sequence is TGTGCCAGCAGCCACATCCTTGACCTCGCTAACTATGGCTACACCTTC. It codes for CASSHILDLANYGYTF.

The rearrangement uses TRBV7-3 and TRBJ2-2; D unresolved. CDR3 length: 14 amino acids. The germline V gene encodes CDR1 SGHTA and CDR2 FQGTGA. V gave up 1 base and J gave up 6 bases, with 9 bases separating them. CDR3 sequence reads: CASSLNLLPGELFF. CDR3 coding DNA: TGTGCCAGCAGCTTAAATCTGCTTCCCGGGGAGCTGTTTTTT.

The chain employs TRBV10-3 and TRBJ1-2, with TRBD1 identical over 8 bases. The CDR3 length is 15 residues. The germline CDR1 and CDR2 sequences are ENHRY and SYGVKD. Trimming at V came to 6 bases and at J to 4 bases, leaving 10 bases not matched to a gene. CDR3 in amino acids: CAIRADQGAFYGYTF. As DNA, the CDR3 is TGTGCCATCAGGGCGGATCAGGGGGCGTTCTATGGCTACACCTTC.

This clone was observed a handful of times. The chain recombines TRBV7-2 with TRBJ2-1; no clear D. Between the trimmed V and J ends, which lost 2 bases and 6 bases, there was a span of 11 bases. This CDR3 is 14 amino acids long. The germline CDR1 and CDR2 sequences are SGHTA and FQGNSA. This CDR3 is CASSLQALGNEQFF. The CDR3 bases are TGTGCCAGCAGCTTACAGGCTTTGGGCAATGAGCAGTTCTTC.

The chain carries TRBV7-2 and TRBJ2-7; perhaps TRBD2 as D (6 bases). This CDR3 comprises 14 residues. Deletions cut 3 bases from V and 0 bases from J, with 9 bases between. The V gene's germline CDR1 is SGHTA and CDR2 FQGNSA. As DNA, the CDR3 is TGTGCCAGCAGCTTGGCGGAGGGCTCCTACGAGCAGTACTTC. Amino acids: CASSLAEGSYEQYF.

V is TRBV5-1 and J is TRBJ1-5; D gene uncertain. The CDR3 is 13 amino acids. Per germline, CDR1 SGHRS and CDR2 YFSETQ. The V and J ends lost 4 bases and 2 bases respectively, with 7 bases between them. CDR3 loop: CASSPEGNQPQHF. CDR3 nucleotide sequence: TGCGCCAGCAGCCCTGAGGGCAATCAGCCCCAGCATTTT.

The chain uses TRBV21-1 and TRBJ2-5; the table's D gene call, TRBD2, was not cross checked with the DNA. TRBV21-1 is noted as a pseudogene. CDR3 length: 18 residues. The CDR3 DNA is TGTGCCAGCAGCAAAGAAGTGACTAGCGGACGGTCCTTTTGGACCCAGTACTTC. Its protein is CASSKEVTSGRSFWTQYF.

The sample holds one count of this clone. The rearrangement joins TRBV6-5 to TRBJ2-2; D remains ambiguous. The CDR3 is 16 residues long. Germline V gives CDR1 MNHEY, CDR2 SVGAGI. V lost 2 bases and J lost 5, with 15 bases in between. The CDR3 DNA sequence: TGTGCCAGCAGTTACCTGGAATTGTCGACTACCGGGGAGCTGTTTTTT. It is translated as CASSYLELSTTGELFF.

V and J are TRBV3-1 (or the pseudogene TRBV3-2) and TRBJ1-1; 8 bases agree with TRBD1. Germline V gives CDR1 LGHDT, CDR2 YNNKEL (reference sequence). After removal of 1 base from V and 2 bases from J, the junction contained 3 bases not matched to a gene. The CDR3 has 15 amino acids. For the CDR3, the DNA is TGTGCCAGCAGCCAAGGGACAGGGATCAACACTGAAGCTTTCTTT. Protein product: CASSQGTGINTEAFF.

V is TRBV30 and J is TRBJ1-1, with no clear D. The germline V and J ends were trimmed by 0 bases and 2 bases, with 10 bases remaining between them. The CDR3 has 14 amino acids. Germline CDR1 GTSNPN, CDR2 SVGIG (reference sequence). CDR3 protein: CAWSVSGFNTEAFF. CDR3 sequence (DNA): TGTGCCTGGAGTGTATCAGGTTTCAACACTGAAGCTTTCTTT.

The rearrangement uses TRBV29-1 and TRBJ1-1; TRBD1 might be the D (5 bases). CDR1 is SQVTM and CDR2 is ANQGSEA in the germline V gene. Trimming removed 0 bases from V and 5 bases from J, with 16 bases in between. The CDR3 covers 15 residues. Here the CDR3 DNA reads TGCAGCGTTGAAGATCTTTGGCAGGGATTTACTGAAGCTTTCTTT. Translating it yields CSVEDLWQGFTEAFF.

The rearrangement joins TRBV30 to TRBJ2-1; a possible D gene is TRBD2 (6 bases). The CDR3 loop spans 15 amino acids. CDR1 is GTSNPN, CDR2 SVGIG, per germline (reference sequence). Trimming took off 2 bases at V and 1 base at J, with 12 bases between the two ends. Here the CDR3 reads CAWSTGTHSYNEQFF. CDR3 nucleotides: TGTGCCTGGAGTACTGGGACTCATTCCTACAATGAGCAGTTCTTC.

V gene TRBV27 combines with J gene TRBJ2-1; D tentatively reads TRBD1 or TRBD2 (7 bases each). V shed 6 bases and J shed 7 bases, with 19 bases lying between them. CDR1 is MNHEY, CDR2 SMNVEV, per germline (reference sequence). The CDR3 length is 15 residues. The CDR3 DNA reads TGTGCCAGCAGGGGGACAGCGGGAATAAGGAATGAGCAGTTCTTC. This translates into CASRGTAGIRNEQFF.

The chain combines TRBV2 with TRBJ1-1; D may be TRBD1 (5 bases). From germline, CDR1 is SNHLY and CDR2 FYNNEI. Trimming shortened V by 5 bases and J by 3 bases, and 10 bases separated the two germline ends. The CDR3 runs 13 residues. The CDR3 DNA reads TGTGCCAGCAGTTGGGGCAGGCACACTGAAGCTTTCTTT. Amino acids: CASSWGRHTEAFF.

The gene calls are TRBV29-1 and TRBJ2-1, with D perhaps TRBD2 (5 bases). Trimming removed 4 bases from V and 4 bases from J, with 8 bases in between. The CDR3 runs to 12 residues. Germline-derived CDR1 and CDR2 are SQVTM and ANQGSEA. CDR3 coding DNA: TGCAGCGTTGCGCGGAGGTACAATGAGCAGTTCTTC. Its translation is CSVARRYNEQFF.

The rearrangement joins TRBV29-1 to TRBJ2-3, with TRBD1 matching 8 bases. The CDR3 consists of 14 residues. V shed 4 bases and J 0 bases; nucleotides not matched to a gene: 3. The germline gives CDR1 SQVTM, CDR2 ANQGSEA. The CDR3, as DNA: TGCAGCGTTGGGAGGACAGGGAGCACAGATACGCAGTATTTT. The encoded protein is CSVGRTGSTDTQYF.